These T cell receptor beta chains were read from a single sample in a study of blood T cell repertoires in COVID-19. Repertoires were generated with immunoSEQ multiplex PCR, while TCRdb's copy carries only in-frame clones and drops some. The data show about 100,000 clones, 80% to 95% seen once. The sequencing sample was made of peripheral blood. These receptors came from a man aged 50-60 years with active COVID-19. Each CDR3 is given with its conserved first and last residue. Each record gives: D gene, clone size, V gene, J gene, CDR3 protein, CDR3 DNA. The D gene is left open where the match is weak. Clone size, where shown, is once, few, many, or a class for clones that have expanded.

D: NA; size: once; V: TRBV7-9; J: TRBJ1-1; CDR3: CASSLSTGNTEAFF; DNA: TGTGCCAGCAGCCTGTCTACAGGGAACACTGAAGCTTTCTTT
D: TRBD1; size: NA; V: TRBV24-1; J: TRBJ2-3; CDR3: CATSDIPGQGIPDTQYF; DNA: TGTGCCACCAGTGATATCCCGGGACAGGGAATCCCAGATACGCAGTATTTT
D: NA; size: NA; V: TRBV19; J: TRBJ1-1; CDR3: CASSPGPSTEAFF; DNA: TGTGCCAGTAGCCCAGGCCCCAGCACTGAAGCTTTCTTT
D: TRBD1; size: once; V: TRBV24-1; J: TRBJ2-5; CDR3: CATSATGQGPSNF; DNA: TGTGCCACCAGTGCAACGGGACAGGGCCCGTCGAACTTC
D: TRBD1; size: NA; V: TRBV13; J: TRBJ2-7; CDR3: CASSLGFAGQGYEQYF; DNA: TGTGCCAGCAGCTTAGGGTTTGCGGGACAGGGCTACGAGCAGTACTTC
D: TRBD2; size: NA; V: TRBV7-2; J: TRBJ2-1; CDR3: CASSLGFRGGFEQFF; DNA: TGTGCCAGCAGCTTAGGCTTCCGGGGAGGGTTTGAGCAGTTCTTC
D: TRBD2; size: NA; V: TRBV5-1; J: TRBJ2-3; CDR3: CASSREADTQYF; DNA: TGCGCCAGCAGCCGGGAGGCCGATACGCAGTATTTT
D: TRBD2; size: NA; V: TRBV2; J: TRBJ2-3; CDR3: CATPPSSGSWVDTQYF; DNA: TGTGCCACCCCTCCGTCTAGCGGGAGTTGGGTAGATACGCAGTATTTT
D: TRBD1; size: NA; V: TRBV7-9; J: TRBJ1-4; CDR3: CASSLRGVGEKLFF; DNA: TGTGCCAGCAGTCTCAGGGGGGTAGGTGAAAAACTGTTTTTT
D: TRBD1; size: NA; V: TRBV11-3; J: TRBJ1-1; CDR3: CASSQGQGMNTEAFF; DNA: TGTGCCAGCAGCCAAGGACAGGGAATGAACACTGAAGCTTTCTTT
D: NA; size: NA; V: TRBV5-1; J: TRBJ1-1; CDR3: CASRAGRLTEAFF; DNA: TGCGCCAGCAGGGCGGGGAGATTAACTGAAGCTTTCTTT
D: NA; size: NA; V: TRBV2; J: TRBJ2-1; CDR3: CASRTSAYNEQFF; DNA: TGTGCCAGCAGGACTAGTGCGTACAATGAGCAGTTCTTC
D: NA; size: NA; V: TRBV2; J: TRBJ1-2; CDR3: CASRQSLNYGYTF; DNA: TGTGCCAGCAGACAGAGCCTTAACTATGGCTACACCTTC
D: TRBD1; size: NA; V: TRBV7-2; J: TRBJ1-2; CDR3: CASSFPQGAGGYTF; DNA: TGTGCCAGCAGCTTCCCACAGGGGGCGGGTGGCTACACCTTC
D: NA; size: NA; V: TRBV5-1; J: TRBJ2-6; CDR3: CASSLGGTSPGANVLTF; DNA: TGCGCCAGCAGCTTGGGCGGGACGAGCCCTGGGGCCAACGTCCTGACTTTC
D: TRBD1; size: NA; V: TRBV28; J: TRBJ1-6; CDR3: CASLRDRADSPLHF; DNA: TGTGCCAGCCTCCGGGACAGGGCGGATTCACCCCTCCACTTT
D: NA; size: few; V: TRBV18; J: TRBJ1-6; CDR3: CASSPESNSPLHF; DNA: TGTGCCAGCTCCCCCGAGTCTAATTCACCCCTCCACTTT
D: NA; size: once; V: TRBV5-1; J: TRBJ1-4; CDR3: CASSPVEGRDEKLFF; DNA: TGCGCCAGCAGTCCTGTGGAGGGGAGGGATGAAAAACTGTTTTTT
D: NA; size: NA; V: TRBV28; J: TRBJ2-1; CDR3: CASSLQGNEQFF; DNA: TGTGCCAGCAGTTTACAGGGGAATGAGCAGTTCTTC
D: NA; size: NA; V: TRBV19; J: TRBJ1-2; CDR3: CASRDRQIYGYTF; DNA: TGTGCCAGTAGAGACAGACAGATTTATGGCTACACCTTC
D: TRBD1; size: NA; V: TRBV5-1; J: TRBJ2-4; CDR3: CASSLQPGQGADIQYF; DNA: TGCGCCAGCAGCCTACAACCGGGACAGGGGGCAGACATTCAGTACTTC
D: TRBD1; size: NA; V: TRBV28; J: TRBJ1-5; CDR3: CASSLSTGGVNQPQHF; DNA: TGTGCCAGCAGTTTATCGACAGGGGGCGTCAATCAGCCCCAGCATTTT
D: TRBD1; size: few; V: TRBV14; J: TRBJ1-2; CDR3: CASSQDSRTGSGGYTF; DNA: TGTGCCAGCAGCCAAGATTCACGGACAGGGTCAGGTGGCTACACCTTC
D: NA; size: NA; V: TRBV5-1; J: TRBJ2-7; CDR3: CASSPRQDSYEQYF; DNA: TGCGCCAGCAGCCCTCGACAGGATTCCTACGAGCAGTACTTC
D: NA; size: NA; V: TRBV11-3; J: TRBJ2-5; CDR3: CASSLGLEGVRETQYF; DNA: TGTGCCAGCAGCTTAGGTCTGGAAGGGGTTCGAGAGACCCAGTACTTC
D: NA; size: NA; V: TRBV2; J: TRBJ1-1; CDR3: CASSWMGGNTEAFF; DNA: TGTGCCAGCAGCTGGATGGGAGGGAACACTGAAGCTTTCTTT
D: NA; size: once; V: TRBV12-3/TRBV12-4; J: TRBJ1-5; CDR3: CASNTGINQPQHF; DNA: TGTGCCAGCAACACAGGTATCAATCAGCCCCAGCATTTT
D: NA; size: NA; V: TRBV2; J: TRBJ2-7; CDR3: CASSEVRGWYEQYF; DNA: TGTGCCAGCAGTGAGGTCAGGGGATGGTACGAGCAGTACTTC
D: NA; size: NA; V: TRBV30; J: TRBJ1-4; CDR3: CACSQGTNEKLFF; DNA: TGTGCCTGTTCGCAGGGGACTAATGAAAAACTGTTTTTT
D: NA; size: NA; V: TRBV10-3; J: TRBJ2-7; CDR3: CAISDRDTAYEQYF; DNA: TGTGCCATCAGTGACCGGGACACTGCCTACGAGCAGTACTTC
D: TRBD2; size: NA; V: TRBV7-8; J: TRBJ2-7; CDR3: CASSLAGLAGGVPEKYF; DNA: TGTGCCAGCAGCTTAGCGGGACTAGCGGGAGGGGTTCCCGAAAAGTACTTC
D: NA; size: NA; V: TRBV9; J: TRBJ1-6; CDR3: CASSVSGLQNSPLHF; DNA: TGTGCCAGCAGCGTATCAGGGTTACAAAATTCACCCCTCCACTTT
D: NA; size: NA; V: TRBV27; J: TRBJ2-7; CDR3: CATKSPNSYEQYF; DNA: TGTGCCACCAAATCCCCTAACTCCTACGAGCAGTACTTC
D: NA; size: NA; V: TRBV19; J: TRBJ2-2; CDR3: CASSPRVNTGELFF; DNA: TGTGCCAGTAGTCCCCGGGTCAACACCGGGGAGCTGTTTTTT
D: NA; size: few; V: TRBV7-9; J: TRBJ1-1; CDR3: CASSLLEAFF; DNA: TGTGCCAGCAGCTTATTGGAGGCTTTCTTT
D: NA; size: NA; V: TRBV11-3; J: TRBJ2-1; CDR3: CASSRSGANNEQFF; DNA: TGTGCCAGCAGCCGTTCGGGTGCCAACAATGAGCAGTTCTTC
D: TRBD2; size: NA; V: TRBV19; J: TRBJ2-1; CDR3: CASSIGDFTRTSGAYNEQFF; DNA: TGTGCCAGTAGTATAGGGGATTTTACTCGGACTAGCGGGGCCTACAATGAGCAGTTCTTC
D: TRBD1; size: NA; V: TRBV18; J: TRBJ1-1; CDR3: CASLGQGTEAFF; DNA: TGTGCCAGCTTGGGACAGGGAACTGAAGCTTTCTTT
D: NA; size: NA; V: TRBV7-9; J: TRBJ2-1; CDR3: CASSSLSGHSYNEQFF; DNA: TGTGCCAGCAGCTCCCTGAGCGGGCACTCCTACAATGAGCAGTTCTTC
D: TRBD2; size: NA; V: TRBV6-5; J: TRBJ2-7; CDR3: CASSRGVAGDEQYF; DNA: TGTGCCAGCAGTCGCGGGGTAGCGGGAGACGAGCAGTACTTC
D: NA; size: NA; V: TRBV21-1; J: TRBJ2-1; CDR3: CASSTWTCGRALLSSYNEQFF; DNA: TGTGCCAGCAGCACCTGGACTTGCGGGAGGGCCCTACTTAGCTCCTACAATGAGCAGTTCTTC
D: NA; size: NA; V: TRBV24-1; J: TRBJ2-7; CDR3: CATSDLPRPQGEEYF; DNA: TGTGCCACCAGTGATTTGCCCCGGCCTCAGGGTGAGGAGTACTTC
D: TRBD2; size: NA; V: TRBV5-3; J: TRBJ2-7; CDR3: CARSLRLAVYEQYF; DNA: TGTGCCAGAAGCTTGCGACTAGCAGTCTACGAGCAGTACTTC
D: TRBD1; size: NA; V: TRBV19; J: TRBJ1-1; CDR3: CASNNRGNTEAFF; DNA: TGTGCCAGTAATAACAGGGGGAACACTGAAGCTTTCTTT
D: TRBD2; size: NA; V: TRBV5-1; J: TRBJ2-3; CDR3: CASSITGGDTDTQYF; DNA: TGCGCCAGCAGCATCACGGGAGGTGACACAGATACGCAGTATTTT
D: NA; size: NA; V: TRBV6-5; J: TRBJ1-3; CDR3: CASSLGRGTGNTIYF; DNA: TGTGCCAGCAGCCTCGGACGGGGAACTGGAAACACCATATATTTT
D: TRBD2; size: once; V: TRBV30; J: TRBJ2-1; CDR3: CAWSAASGNYNEQFF; DNA: TGTGCCTGGAGTGCCGCTAGCGGGAACTACAATGAGCAGTTCTTC
D: NA; size: NA; V: TRBV19; J: TRBJ1-1; CDR3: CATLAGSMNTEAFF; DNA: TGTGCCACCCTGGCGGGTTCTATGAACACTGAAGCTTTCTTT
D: TRBD1; size: NA; V: TRBV5-8; J: TRBJ2-3; CDR3: CASSDRTGPDTQYF; DNA: TGTGCCAGCAGCGACAGGACAGGGCCAGATACGCAGTATTTT
D: NA; size: few; V: TRBV27; J: TRBJ2-3; CDR3: CASSQDHPGYTDTQYF; DNA: TGTGCCAGCAGTCAAGACCACCCGGGATACACAGATACGCAGTATTTT
D: TRBD2; size: NA; V: TRBV5-1; J: TRBJ2-2; CDR3: CASSLTSGTTGELFF; DNA: TGCGCCAGCAGCTTGACTAGCGGGACAACCGGGGAGCTGTTTTTT
D: TRBD1; size: NA; V: TRBV11-2; J: TRBJ1-6; CDR3: CASSFIDRAGSPLHF; DNA: TGTGCCAGCAGCTTTATTGACAGGGCTGGGTCACCCCTCCACTTT
D: NA; size: NA; V: TRBV5-6; J: TRBJ2-6; CDR3: CASRQGLSSGANVLTF; DNA: TGTGCCAGCCGACAGGGACTGAGCTCTGGGGCCAACGTCCTGACTTTC
D: NA; size: once; V: TRBV5-4; J: TRBJ2-3; CDR3: CASSAGQSTDTQYF; DNA: TGTGCCAGCAGCGCTGGACAGAGCACAGATACGCAGTATTTT